This T cell receptor beta chain came from a study of cytomegalovirus exposure and HLA in healthy donors. It was with 60 Vbeta and 13 Jbeta primers that the PCR ran. Measured with immunoSEQ multiplex PCR; TCRdb has only the in-frame clones, and not every one. The data contain more than 110,000 clones, 77% of them singletons. Looked up from germline, CDR1 is MDHEN and CDR2 is SYDVKM. CDR3 size: 12 residues. V gave up 10 bases and J gave up 0 bases; unmatched junction bases: 3. Points from the study as a whole: A reported reduction in N-insertions relative to the roughly 700-donor mean was seen in an Asian-associated ancestry cluster in a later analysis. Diagnosis of cytomegalovirus status made by the classifier reportedly showed high specificity and sensitivity. In vitro data verified a few CMV-associated chains as specific for CMV antigens.

In its sample, this clone was seen a few times. Its antigen remains unknown. The sequence derives from a male donor in good health and CMV-seronegative. Sequencing input: PBMCs. This chain joins TRBV28 and TRBJ2-7; TRBD1 aligns across 7 bases. CDR3 sequence: CATTGISYEQYF. The CDR3 nucleotides are TGTGCCACGACAGGGATCTCCTACGAGCAGTACTTC.